This T cell receptor beta chain was found in a study of shared clonotypes between healthy human individuals. Study at large: The study used three CD4 naive, three CD4 memory, two CD8 naive and one CD8 memory plate per donor.

Sequencing was performed with immunoSEQ multiplex PCR; in TCRdb, only in-frame clones are kept and a portion is missing. The sample carries over a million clones, roughly 74% recorded once. Sequenced input: memory CD4+ T cells from PBMCs. The subset is: CD45RA-negative fraction. This TCR came from a man younger than 35 in good health. Some clones in this sample may be carry-over from other donors' samples.

This chain's CDR3 is CASSLERQVRNEQFF. As DNA, the CDR3 is TGTGCCAGCAGCTTGGAGAGACAGGTCCGAAATGAGCAGTTCTTC. The chain carries TRBV5-6 and TRBJ2-1; possibly TRBD1 for D (6 bases). From germline, CDR1 is SGHDT and CDR2 YYEEEE. V was pared by 0 bases and J by 7 bases, with 14 bases between. This CDR3 comprises 15 residues.